The T cell receptor beta chain described here comes from a study of blood T cell repertoires in COVID-19. Study overall: T cells, B-cell-depleted T cells, or PBMCs supplied cDNA or gDNA.

The Seattle patients joined while their infection was active and were tracked longitudinally afterward. Original processing notes: Reference gene primer amplification in the assay estimated nucleated cell counts. This table comes from immunoSEQ multiplex PCR, and its TCRdb copy is limited to in-frame clones, with some not included. The V and J calls and clone size come from that table; D and trimming were worked out from the DNA. In the table there are tens of thousands of clones, approximately 89% of which are singletons. The CDR3 has 14 amino acids. V was pared by 7 bases and J by 0 bases, with 13 bases between. Germline values: CDR1 SGHNT, CDR2 YENEEA.

The V and J genes are TRBV11-3 and TRBJ2-7; D gene ambiguous. The source of this sequence is a woman aged 55-69 years with COVID-19, enrolled during active disease. Specimen: peripheral blood. The CDR3 DNA is TGTGCCAGCATGCCGGGTAGGTCCTCCTACGAGCAGTACTTC. Protein sequence: CASMPGRSSYEQYF.